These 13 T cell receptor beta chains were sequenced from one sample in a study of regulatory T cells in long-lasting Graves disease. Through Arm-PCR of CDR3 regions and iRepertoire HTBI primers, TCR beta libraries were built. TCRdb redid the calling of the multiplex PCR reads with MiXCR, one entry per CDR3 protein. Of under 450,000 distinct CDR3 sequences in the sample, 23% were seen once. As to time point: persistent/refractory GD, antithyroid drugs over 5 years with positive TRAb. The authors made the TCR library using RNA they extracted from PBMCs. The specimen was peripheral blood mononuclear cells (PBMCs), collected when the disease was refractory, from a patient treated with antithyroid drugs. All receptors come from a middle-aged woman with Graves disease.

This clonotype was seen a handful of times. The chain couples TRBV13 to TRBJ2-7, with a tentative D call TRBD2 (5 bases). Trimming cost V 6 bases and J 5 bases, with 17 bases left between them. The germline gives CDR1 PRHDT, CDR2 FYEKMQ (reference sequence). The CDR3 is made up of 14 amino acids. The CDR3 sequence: CASSLTPGSDEQYF. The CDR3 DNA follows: TGTGCCAGCAGTTTAACCCCGGGAAGCGACGAGCAGTACTTC.

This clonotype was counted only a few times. The DNA of the CDR3 is TGTGCCAGCAGATTCGGAGATACGCAGTATTTT. Protein: CASRFGDTQYF. This rearrangement joins TRBV3-1 to TRBJ2-3; no clear D. Germline CDR1 and CDR2: LGHDT and YNNKEL (reference sequence). Trimming pared 6 bases from V and 5 bases from J, leaving 6 bases between. This CDR3 region has 11 residues.

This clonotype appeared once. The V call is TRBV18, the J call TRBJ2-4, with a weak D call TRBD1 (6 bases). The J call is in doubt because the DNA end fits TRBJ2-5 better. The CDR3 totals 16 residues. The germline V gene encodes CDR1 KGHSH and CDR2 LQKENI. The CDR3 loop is CASSLTQGPTEETQYF. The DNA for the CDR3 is TGTGCCAGCTCCCTCACCCAGGGGCCCACAGAAGAGACCCAGTACTTC.

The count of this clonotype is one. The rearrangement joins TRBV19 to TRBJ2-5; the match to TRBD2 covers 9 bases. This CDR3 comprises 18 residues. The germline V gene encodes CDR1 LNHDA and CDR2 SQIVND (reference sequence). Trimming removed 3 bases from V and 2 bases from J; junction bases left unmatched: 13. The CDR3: CASSIQSPGLARQETQYF. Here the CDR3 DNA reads TGTGCCAGTAGTATTCAATCACCGGGACTAGCACGTCAAGAGACCCAGTACTTC.

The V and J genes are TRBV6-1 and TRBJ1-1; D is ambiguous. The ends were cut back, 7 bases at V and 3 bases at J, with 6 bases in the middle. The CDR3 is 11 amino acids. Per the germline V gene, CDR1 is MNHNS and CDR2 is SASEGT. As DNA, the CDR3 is TGTGCCAGCAACCGACACACTGAAGCTTTCTTT. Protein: CASNRHTEAFF.

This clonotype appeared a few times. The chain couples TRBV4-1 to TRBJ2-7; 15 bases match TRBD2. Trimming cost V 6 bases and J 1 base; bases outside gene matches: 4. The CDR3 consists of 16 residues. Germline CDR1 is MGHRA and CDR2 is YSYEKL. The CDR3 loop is CASRPGLAGGSYEQYF. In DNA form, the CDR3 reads TGCGCCAGCAGACCCGGACTAGCGGGAGGGTCCTACGAGCAGTACTTC.

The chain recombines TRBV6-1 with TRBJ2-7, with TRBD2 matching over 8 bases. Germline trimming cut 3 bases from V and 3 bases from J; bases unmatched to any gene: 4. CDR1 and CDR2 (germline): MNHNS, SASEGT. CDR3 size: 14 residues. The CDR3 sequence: CASSDTSGDYEQYF. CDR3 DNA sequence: TGTGCCAGCAGTGATACTAGCGGAGACTACGAGCAGTACTTC.

This CDR3 is CASSLNLAGGPGTDTQYF. The CDR3 coding sequence is TGCGCCAGCAGCTTGAATCTAGCGGGAGGGCCAGGCACAGATACGCAGTATTTT. The chain carries TRBV5-1 and TRBJ2-3, with 12 nucleotides matching TRBD2. Germline CDR1 reads SGHRS; CDR2 reads YFSETQ. This CDR3 contains 18 residues. With 1 base clipped from V and 1 base from J, the junction kept 7 bases outside the gene matches.

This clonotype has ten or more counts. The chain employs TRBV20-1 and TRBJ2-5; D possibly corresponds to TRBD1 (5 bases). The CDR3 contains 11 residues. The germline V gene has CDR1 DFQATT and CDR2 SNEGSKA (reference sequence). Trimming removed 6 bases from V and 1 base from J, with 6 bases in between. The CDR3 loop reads CSAQGQETQYF. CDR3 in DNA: TGCAGTGCGCAGGGCCAAGAGACCCAGTACTTC.

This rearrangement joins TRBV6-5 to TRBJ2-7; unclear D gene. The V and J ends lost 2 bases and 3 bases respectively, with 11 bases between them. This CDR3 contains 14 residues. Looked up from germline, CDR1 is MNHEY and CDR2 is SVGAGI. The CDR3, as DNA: TGTGCCAGCAGTTACGGTTTTGGCCTCTACGAGCAGTACTTC. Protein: CASSYGFGLYEQYF.

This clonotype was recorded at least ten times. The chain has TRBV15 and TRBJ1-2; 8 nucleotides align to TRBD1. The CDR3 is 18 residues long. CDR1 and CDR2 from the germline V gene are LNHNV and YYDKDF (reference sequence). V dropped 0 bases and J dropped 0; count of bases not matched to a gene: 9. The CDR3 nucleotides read TGTGCCACCAGCAGAGATTCGGGACAGGCCTTTTCTAACTATGGCTACACCTTC. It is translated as CATSRDSGQAFSNYGYTF.

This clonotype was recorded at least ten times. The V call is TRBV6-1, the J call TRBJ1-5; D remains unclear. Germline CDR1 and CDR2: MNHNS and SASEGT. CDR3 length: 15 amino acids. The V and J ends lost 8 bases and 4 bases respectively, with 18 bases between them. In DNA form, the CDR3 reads TGTGCCAGCGTAATATGGACGGGATTAAATCAGCCCCAGCATTTT. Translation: CASVIWTGLNQPQHF.

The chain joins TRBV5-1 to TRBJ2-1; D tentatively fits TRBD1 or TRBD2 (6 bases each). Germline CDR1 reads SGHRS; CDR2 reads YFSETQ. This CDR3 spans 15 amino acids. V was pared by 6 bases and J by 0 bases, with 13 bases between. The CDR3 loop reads CASMRGASSYNEQFF. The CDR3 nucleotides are TGCGCCAGCATGAGGGGGGCCAGCTCCTACAATGAGCAGTTCTTC.